The rows below give T cell receptor beta chains drawn from one sample of a study of technical replicates of blood from a few donors. Produced via immunoSEQ multiplex PCR; TCRdb's table is partial and in-frame only. The sample yields more than 65,000 clones, about 95% seen once. What was sequenced was T cells isolated from PBMCs. These receptors were obtained from a human donor in good health. Each CDR3 is given with its conserved first and last residue. The D gene is left open where the match is weak. Size values are once, few and many counts, or a class for expanded clones, and some rows have none.

V	J	D	size	CDR3	DNA
TRBV7-2	TRBJ1-2	TRBD1	-	CASSRQGPVGYTF	TGTGCCAGCAGCCGACAGGGACCTGTTGGCTACACCTTC
TRBV6-1	TRBJ1-1	-	-	CASTKTGLVYSAFF	TGTGCCAGCACCAAGACAGGCCTGGTTTATTCAGCTTTCTTT
TRBV27	TRBJ1-5	TRBD1	-	CASSDTGTGILYSNQPQHF	TGTGCCAGCAGCGACACCGGGACAGGGATTCTCTATAGCAATCAGCCCCAGCATTTT
TRBV28	TRBJ2-7	-	-	CASSLTGIGDEQYF	TGTGCCAGCAGTTTAACAGGGATCGGAGACGAGCAGTACTTC
TRBV30	TRBJ2-7	-	-	CAWKVQSGAYEQYF	TGTGCCTGGAAAGTTCAGTCAGGTGCCTACGAGCAGTACTTC
TRBV29-1	TRBJ1-5	TRBD1	-	CRTRGTGGDSNQPQHF	TGCAGGACACGCGGGACAGGGGGCGATAGCAATCAGCCCCAGCATTTT
TRBV5-1	TRBJ1-1	-	-	CASSPPAGRNTEAFF	TGCGCCAGCAGCCCCCCGGCGGGGAGGAACACTGAAGCTTTCTTT
TRBV29-1	TRBJ2-3	TRBD2	once	CSVPGGLLAGGYMTTDTQYF	TGCAGCGTTCCGGGGGGACTTCTGGCGGGAGGGTACATGACCACAGATACGCAGTATTTT
TRBV4-1	TRBJ2-1	TRBD1	-	CASSLPTGVEQFF	TGCGCCAGCAGCCTCCCGACAGGGGTAGAGCAGTTCTTC
TRBV12-5	TRBJ2-3	-	-	CASGLVLGGQLDTQYF	TGTGCTAGTGGTTTGGTACTCGGGGGGCAACTAGATACGCAGTATTTT
TRBV28	TRBJ1-4	TRBD1	-	CASSLPAGGTNEKLFF	TGTGCCAGCAGTTTGCCCGCAGGGGGTACTAATGAAAAACTGTTTTTT
TRBV6-5	TRBJ2-7	-	-	CASSPNPYEQYF	TGTGCCAGCAGCCCTAACCCCTACGAGCAGTACTTC
TRBV6-1	TRBJ1-3	TRBD1	-	CASHRTGKDTIYF	TGTGCCAGCCACCGGACAGGGAAGGACACCATATATTTT
TRBV7-9	TRBJ1-2	-	-	CASSFLHSSNYGYTF	TGTGCCAGCAGCTTTCTTCACAGTTCTAACTATGGCTACACCTTC
TRBV10-2	TRBJ2-7	TRBD2	-	CASSDLLAGGFDEQYF	TGCGCCAGCAGTGACCTACTAGCGGGGGGGTTCGACGAGCAGTACTTC
TRBV2	TRBJ2-3	-	-	CASLGQRSTDTQYF	TGTGCCAGCCTCGGCCAGCGCAGCACAGATACGCAGTATTTT
TRBV6-5	TRBJ1-4	-	-	CASSSLGTATNEKLFF	TGTGCCAGCAGTTCCCTCGGGACTGCAACTAATGAAAAACTGTTTTTT
TRBV2	TRBJ1-3	-	once	CASSGTRTGMYTIYF	TGTGCCAGCAGTGGTACCAGGACTGGGATGTACACCATATATTTT
TRBV6-5	TRBJ2-7	-	-	CASSYFRGSYEQYF	TGTGCCAGCAGTTACTTCAGGGGATCCTACGAGCAGTACTTC
TRBV11-2	TRBJ2-2	-	-	CASSAGTGELFF	TGTGCCAGCAGTGCCGGGACCGGGGAGCTGTTTTTT
TRBV25-1	TRBJ2-3	-	few	CASSGRQFTDTQYF	TGTGCCAGCAGTGGGAGACAGTTCACAGATACGCAGTATTTT
TRBV5-1	TRBJ2-7	-	-	CASSLARQTYEQYF	TGCGCCAGCAGCTTGGCCCGACAGACCTACGAGCAGTACTTC
TRBV5-1	TRBJ2-7	TRBD1	-	CASSLASGQTYEQYF	TGCGCCAGCAGCTTGGCCTCGGGACAGACCTACGAGCAGTACTTC
TRBV5-1	TRBJ2-7	TRBD1	-	CASSPRQGLYYEQYF	TGCGCCAGCAGCCCGAGACAGGGATTGTACTACGAGCAGTACTTC
TRBV7-8	TRBJ2-1	TRBD2	-	CASSGTGTSKFF	TGTGCCAGCAGTGGGACCGGGACTAGTAAATTCTTC
TRBV6-1	TRBJ2-3	TRBD2	-	CASSGTSGGADTQYF	TGTGCCAGCAGTGGGACTAGCGGGGGGGCGGATACGCAGTATTTT
TRBV18	TRBJ1-5	-	-	CASSPDTARGDRRDQPQHF	TGTGCCAGCTCACCTGATACTGCCAGGGGAGATAGACGGGATCAGCCCCAGCATTTT
TRBV7-9	TRBJ2-7	-	-	CASWRGGDYEQYF	TGTGCCAGCTGGCGGGGCGGGGACTACGAGCAGTACTTC
TRBV7-6	TRBJ1-5	TRBD1	-	CASSNRGGNQPQHF	TGTGCCAGCAGTAACAGGGGTGGTAATCAGCCCCAGCATTTT
TRBV28	TRBJ2-5	TRBD2	-	CASSGTLGLAGVGETQYF	TGTGCCAGCAGCGGCACCTTGGGACTAGCGGGAGTAGGAGAGACCCAGTACTTC
TRBV5-1	TRBJ1-1	TRBD1	once	CASSLQGAPLNTEAFF	TGCGCCAGCAGTTTACAGGGGGCCCCGTTGAACACTGAAGCTTTCTTT
TRBV6-5	TRBJ1-5	-	-	CASSSWARGSNQPQHF	TGTGCCAGCAGTTCCTGGGCCCGGGGGAGCAATCAGCCCCAGCATTTT
TRBV27	TRBJ1-1	-	-	CASSLKGMTEAFF	TGTGCCAGCAGTTTAAAGGGGATGACTGAAGCTTTCTTT
TRBV7-8	TRBJ2-3	-	once	CASSFRYSRTDTQYF	TGTGCCAGCAGCTTTCGGTATTCCCGGACAGATACGCAGTATTTT
TRBV6-6	TRBJ1-1	TRBD1	-	CASSGTEITEAFF	TGTGCCAGCAGCGGGACAGAGATCACTGAAGCTTTCTTT
TRBV29-1	TRBJ1-1	TRBD1	-	CSVAKGASEAFF	TGCAGCGTTGCTAAGGGGGCCTCTGAAGCTTTCTTT
TRBV7-2	TRBJ2-7	-	-	CASSFGGTEQYF	TGTGCCAGCAGCTTTGGGGGGACCGAGCAGTACTTC
TRBV4-1	TRBJ2-6	-	-	CASSQGTVPVLTF	TGCGCCAGCAGCCAAGGTACAGTCCCTGTCCTGACTTTC
TRBV6-5	TRBJ1-2	-	-	CASCGQPQPLYGYTF	TGTGCCAGCTGCGGACAGCCGCAACCTCTCTATGGCTACACCTTC
TRBV6-5	TRBJ2-1	-	-	CASSSVIGKLGMFF	TGTGCCAGCAGTTCTGTTATCGGGAAATTGGGTATGTTCTTC
TRBV2	TRBJ1-4	-	-	CATSQSRAEKLFF	TGTGCCACCTCACAATCGAGGGCGGAAAAACTGTTTTTT
TRBV2	TRBJ2-2	-	-	CASATTRDSPNTGELFF	TGTGCCAGCGCAACCACCCGGGACTCCCCTAACACCGGGGAGCTGTTTTTT
TRBV9	TRBJ1-3	-	-	CASSVAQGYSGNTIYF	TGTGCCAGCAGCGTAGCTCAGGGTTACTCTGGAAACACCATATATTTT
TRBV29-1	TRBJ2-3	TRBD2	-	CSVALAGERGDTQYF	TGCAGCGTTGCGCTAGCGGGAGAGAGAGGAGATACGCAGTATTTT
TRBV18	TRBJ2-2	TRBD1	-	CASSPSPGTGSTGELFF	TGTGCCAGCTCACCGTCCCCCGGGACAGGGAGCACCGGGGAGCTGTTTTTT
TRBV7-7	TRBJ2-5	-	-	CASSLVGGVQETQYF	TGTGCCAGCAGCTTAGTCGGGGGTGTACAAGAGACCCAGTACTTC
TRBV6-5	TRBJ1-1	TRBD1	once	CASSLVLGQGGTEAFF	TGTGCCAGCAGTTTGGTCCTAGGACAGGGGGGCACTGAAGCTTTCTTT
TRBV2	TRBJ2-3	TRBD2	-	CASRPTSGGGGPYSGDTQYF	TGTGCCAGCCGGCCTACTAGCGGGGGAGGTGGACCATACTCTGGGGATACGCAGTATTTT
TRBV15	TRBJ2-1	TRBD1	-	CATRQDVRTGTNNEQFF	TGTGCCACCAGGCAAGACGTAAGGACAGGGACGAACAATGAGCAGTTCTTC
TRBV11-1	TRBJ1-2	-	-	CASSPTGSASYGYTF	TGTGCCAGCAGCCCCACAGGGTCCGCTAGCTATGGCTACACCTTC
TRBV29-1	TRBJ1-2	TRBD1	-	CSVDAAGTGENYGYTF	TGCAGCGTTGATGCGGCGGGGACAGGGGAAAACTATGGCTACACCTTC
TRBV11-2	TRBJ2-1	-	-	CASSFRKATLLSNEQFF	TGTGCCAGCAGCTTCAGGAAGGCGACATTATTATCCAATGAGCAGTTCTTC
TRBV11-2	TRBJ2-2	TRBD1	-	CASSSTGDTGELFF	TGTGCCAGCAGCTCAACAGGGGACACCGGGGAGCTGTTTTTT
TRBV2	TRBJ2-7	TRBD1	-	CASSESTGGSPYEQYF	TGTGCCAGCAGTGAATCAACAGGGGGCTCCCCCTACGAGCAGTACTTC
TRBV29-1	TRBJ1-1	-	once	CSGGRAGALNTEAFF	TGCAGCGGGGGGCGGGCAGGAGCTCTGAACACTGAAGCTTTCTTT
TRBV10-1	TRBJ2-7	-	once	CASSLTGNEQYF	TGCGCCAGCAGTCTTACAGGGAACGAGCAGTACTTC
TRBV7-2	TRBJ2-7	-	-	CASSSDREEYEQYF	TGTGCCAGCAGCTCCGACAGGGAGGAATACGAGCAGTACTTC